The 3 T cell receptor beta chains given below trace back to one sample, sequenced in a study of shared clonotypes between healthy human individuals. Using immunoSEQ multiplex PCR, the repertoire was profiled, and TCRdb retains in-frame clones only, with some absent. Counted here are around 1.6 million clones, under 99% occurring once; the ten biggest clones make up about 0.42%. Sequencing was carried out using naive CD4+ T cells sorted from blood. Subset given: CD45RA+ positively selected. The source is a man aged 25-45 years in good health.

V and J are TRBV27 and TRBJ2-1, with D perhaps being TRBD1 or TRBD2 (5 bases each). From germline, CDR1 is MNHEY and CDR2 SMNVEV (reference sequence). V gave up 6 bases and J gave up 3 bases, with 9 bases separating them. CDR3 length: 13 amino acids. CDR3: CASRWDHYNEQFF. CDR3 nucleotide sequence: TGTGCCAGCAGATGGGACCACTACAATGAGCAGTTCTTC.

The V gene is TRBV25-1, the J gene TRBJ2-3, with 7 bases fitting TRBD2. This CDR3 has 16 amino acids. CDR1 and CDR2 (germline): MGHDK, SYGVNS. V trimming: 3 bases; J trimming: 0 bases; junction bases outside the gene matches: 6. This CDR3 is CASSDDLAASTDTQYF. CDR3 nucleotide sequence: TGTGCCAGCAGTGACGACCTAGCGGCTAGCACAGATACGCAGTATTTT.

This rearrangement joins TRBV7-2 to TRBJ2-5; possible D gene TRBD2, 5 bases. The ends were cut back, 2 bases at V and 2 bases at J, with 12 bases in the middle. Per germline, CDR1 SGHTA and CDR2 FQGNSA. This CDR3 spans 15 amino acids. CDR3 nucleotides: TGTGCCAGCAGCTTACTCTGGGCGGGTCAAGAGACCCAGTACTTC. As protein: CASSLLWAGQETQYF.